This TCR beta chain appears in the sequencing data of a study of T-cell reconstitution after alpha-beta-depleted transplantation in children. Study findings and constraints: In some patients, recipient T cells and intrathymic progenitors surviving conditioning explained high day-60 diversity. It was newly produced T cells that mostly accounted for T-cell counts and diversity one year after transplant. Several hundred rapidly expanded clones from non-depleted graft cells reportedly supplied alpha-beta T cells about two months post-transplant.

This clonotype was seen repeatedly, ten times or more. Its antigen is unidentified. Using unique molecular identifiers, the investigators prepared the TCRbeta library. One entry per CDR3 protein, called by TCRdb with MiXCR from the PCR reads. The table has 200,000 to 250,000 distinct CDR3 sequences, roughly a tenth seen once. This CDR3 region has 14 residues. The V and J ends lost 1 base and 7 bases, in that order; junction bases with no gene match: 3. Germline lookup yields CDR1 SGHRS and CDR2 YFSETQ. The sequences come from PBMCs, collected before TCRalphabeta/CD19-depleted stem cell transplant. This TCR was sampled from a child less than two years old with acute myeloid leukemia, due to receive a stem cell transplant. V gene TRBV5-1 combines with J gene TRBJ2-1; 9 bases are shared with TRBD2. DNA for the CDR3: TGCGCCAGCAGCTTGAGGCTAGCGGGAAATGAGCAGTTCTTC. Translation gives CASSLRLAGNEQFF.